This T cell receptor (beta chain) was observed in a study of beta chain features in type 1 diabetes. This clone was counted between two and nine times. The whole isolated RNA underwent reverse transcription, so sequencing captured expressed TCRB transcripts. Each sample of naive, central memory or regulatory T cells had, on average, roughly 3.6 million reads. TCRdb keeps only in-frame clones here, not all; method: immunoSEQ multiplex PCR. The repertoire includes 140,000 to 150,000 clones, around 50% of them detected once, and 0.35% to 0.45% sits in the top ten. This CDR3 contains 13 residues. CDR1 and CDR2 (germline): SEHNR, FQNEAQ (reference sequence). V lost 1 base and J lost 5, with 8 bases in between.

V is TRBV7-9 and J is TRBJ2-5; tentative D call: TRBD1 (5 bases). The sequence derives from a man aged 18 to 35 in good health. Sequenced material: Tregs from blood. The CDR3 sequence is CASSLVGHETQYF. The CDR3 DNA reads as TGTGCCAGCAGCTTAGTGGGGCACGAGACCCAGTACTTC.